Below, one T cell receptor beta chain is given with its context. Antigen: not known. This sample is drawn from a study of cytomegalovirus exposure and HLA in healthy donors. Points from the study as a whole: Reports indicated that the classifier achieved high specificity and sensitivity in diagnosing cytomegalovirus status. Most TCR sequences were uncommon, yet certain public TCRs appeared in many donors.

Researchers ran the PCR with 60 Vbeta and 13 Jbeta primers. As originally analysed: Later work found 65 million to 85 million unique TCR beta chains, with roughly 11 million shared. TCRdb's table, derived via immunoSEQ multiplex PCR, lists solely in-frame clones and lacks some. V, J and clone size are those of that table, while D and trimming were read from the DNA. The sample has approximately 79,000 clones, 79% seen once. The germline CDR1 and CDR2 sequences are SQVTM and ANQGSEA. Trimming took 2 bases from V and 4 from J; bases not matched to a gene: 5. The length of the CDR3 is 14 residues. Healthy bone marrow donors formed the donor group.

The chain employs TRBV29-1 and TRBJ2-1; 7 positions match TRBD1. This TCR was sampled from a woman in her 40s in good health and CMV-seropositive. The sequencing sample was made of PBMCs. The CDR3 loop reads CSVESQGDYNEQFF. CDR3 nucleotides: TGCAGCGTTGAAAGTCAGGGGGATTACAATGAGCAGTTCTTC.